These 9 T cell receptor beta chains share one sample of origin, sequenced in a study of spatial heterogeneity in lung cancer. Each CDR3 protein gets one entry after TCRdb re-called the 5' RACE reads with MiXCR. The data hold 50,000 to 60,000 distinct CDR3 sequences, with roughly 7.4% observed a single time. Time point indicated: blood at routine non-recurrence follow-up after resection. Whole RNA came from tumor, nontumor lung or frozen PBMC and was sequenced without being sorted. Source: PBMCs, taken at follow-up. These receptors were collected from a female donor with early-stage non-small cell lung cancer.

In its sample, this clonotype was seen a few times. CDR3 in amino acids: CASSPSDPGQGLGTDTQYF. The CDR3, as DNA: TGTGCCAGCAGCCCGAGCGATCCGGGACAGGGGTTGGGCACAGATACGCAGTATTTT. The chain has TRBV14 and TRBJ2-3; 10 bases are a match to TRBD1. The CDR3 covers 19 residues. CDR1 SGHDN and CDR2 FVKESK come from the germline V gene. Trimming took 4 bases from V and 1 from J; bases not matched to a gene: 14.

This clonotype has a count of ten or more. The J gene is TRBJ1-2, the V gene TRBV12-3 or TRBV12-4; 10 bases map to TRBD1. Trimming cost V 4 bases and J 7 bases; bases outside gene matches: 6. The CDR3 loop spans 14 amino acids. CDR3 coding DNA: TGTGCCAGCAGTTCCGGGACAGGGGCCGCTGGCTACACCTTC. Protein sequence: CASSSGTGAAGYTF.

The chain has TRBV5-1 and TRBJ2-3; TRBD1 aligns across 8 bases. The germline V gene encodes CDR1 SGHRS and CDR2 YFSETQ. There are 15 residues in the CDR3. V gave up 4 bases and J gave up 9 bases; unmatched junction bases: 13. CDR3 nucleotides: TGCGCCAGCAGCCCGGATCAGGGGGCGGGATCGACGCAGTATTTT. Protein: CASSPDQGAGSTQYF.

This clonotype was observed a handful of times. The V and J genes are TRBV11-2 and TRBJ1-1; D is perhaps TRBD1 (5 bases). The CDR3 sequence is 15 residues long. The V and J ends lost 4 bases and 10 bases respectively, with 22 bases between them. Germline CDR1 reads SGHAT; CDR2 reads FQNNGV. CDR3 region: CASSSPWAGSKTAFF. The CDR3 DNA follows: TGTGCCAGCAGCTCCCCCTGGGCAGGGTCTAAGACAGCTTTCTTT.

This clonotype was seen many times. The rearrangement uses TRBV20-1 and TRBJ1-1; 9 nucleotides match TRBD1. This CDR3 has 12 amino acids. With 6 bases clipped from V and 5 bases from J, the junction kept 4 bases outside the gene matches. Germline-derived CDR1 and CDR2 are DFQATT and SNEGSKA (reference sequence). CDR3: CSAGQGGTEAFF. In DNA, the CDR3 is TGCAGTGCGGGACAGGGTGGTACTGAAGCTTTCTTT.

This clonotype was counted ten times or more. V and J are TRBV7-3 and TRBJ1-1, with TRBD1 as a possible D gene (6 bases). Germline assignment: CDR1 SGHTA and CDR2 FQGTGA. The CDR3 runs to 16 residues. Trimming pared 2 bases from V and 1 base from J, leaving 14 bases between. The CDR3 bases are TGTGCCAGCAGCTTACAAAAACAGACAGGGAACACTGAAGCTTTCTTT. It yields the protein CASSLQKQTGNTEAFF.

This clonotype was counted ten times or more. The chain's CDR3 is CASTASGGNQPQHF. The CDR3 DNA reads TGTGCCAGCACCGCCTCAGGCGGCAATCAGCCCCAGCATTTT. The chain has TRBV12-3 or TRBV12-4 and TRBJ1-5; D not resolved. This CDR3 spans 14 amino acids. V shed 7 bases and J shed 2 bases, with 12 bases lying between them.

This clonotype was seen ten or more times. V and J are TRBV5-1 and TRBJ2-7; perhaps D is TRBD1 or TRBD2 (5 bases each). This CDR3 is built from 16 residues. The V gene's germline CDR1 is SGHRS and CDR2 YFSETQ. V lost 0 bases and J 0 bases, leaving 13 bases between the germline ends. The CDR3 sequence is CASSLDGTRSSYEQYF. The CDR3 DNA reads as TGCGCCAGCAGCTTGGACGGGACGAGGAGCTCCTACGAGCAGTACTTC.

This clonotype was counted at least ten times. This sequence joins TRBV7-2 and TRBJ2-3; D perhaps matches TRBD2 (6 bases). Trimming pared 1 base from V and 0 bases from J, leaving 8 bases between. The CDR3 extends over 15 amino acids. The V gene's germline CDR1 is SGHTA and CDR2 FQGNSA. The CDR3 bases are TGTGCCAGCAGCTTAGTGGCGGGGAGCACAGATACGCAGTATTTT. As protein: CASSLVAGSTDTQYF.